The 30 T cell receptor beta chains below all came from one sample that was sequenced in a study of CD8 T cells in Susac syndrome. RNA amounts of about 0.5 to 1 ug underwent reverse transcription with random hexamers. TCRdb processed the immunoSEQ multiplex PCR reads anew with MiXCR; each CDR3 protein has one entry. The table lists about 52,000 distinct CDR3 sequences, 85% to 95% of them singletons. The sample consisted of CD8+ T cells from PBMCs. The origin of the receptors is a human donor with multiple sclerosis.

The chain carries TRBV30 and TRBJ1-1; no firm D call. The V and J ends lost 0 bases and 5 bases respectively, with 4 bases between them. The CDR3 has 11 amino acids. From germline, CDR1 is GTSNPN and CDR2 SVGIG (reference sequence). CDR3 nucleotide sequence: TGTGCCTGGAGTGTTACAACTGAAGCTTTCTTT. Its translation: CAWSVTTEAFF.

The rearrangement uses TRBV7-9 and TRBJ2-2; D is unresolved. The CDR3 contains 10 residues. Per germline, CDR1 SEHNR and CDR2 FQNEAQ (reference sequence). V shed 11 bases and J shed 3 bases, with 4 bases lying between them. The DNA for the CDR3 is TGTGCCCTATACACCGGGGAGCTGTTTTTT. Amino acid sequence: CALYTGELFF.

This clonotype is a singleton in its sample. J is TRBJ2-3 and V is TRBV19; D call uncertain. V lost 6 bases to trimming and J lost 2 bases, with 6 bases between them. The CDR3 is 12 amino acids. The V gene's germline CDR1 is LNHDA and CDR2 SQIVND (reference sequence). The chain's CDR3 is CASSTATDTQYF. CDR3 sequence (DNA): TGTGCCAGTAGCACAGCCACAGATACGCAGTATTTT.

This clonotype was seen only a few times. The junction shows a germline mismatch at one end, possibly a read error. The V gene is TRBV2, the J gene TRBJ1-6, with D possibly matching TRBD1 (5 bases). Per the germline V gene, CDR1 is SNHLY and CDR2 is FYNNEI. This CDR3 spans 15 amino acids. The CDR3 protein is CASSELGEVNSPLHF. The CDR3 region has the DNA TGTGCCAGCAGTGAACTAGGGGAGGTAAATTCCCCCCTCCACTTT. Full variable domain (rest looked up from reference TRBV2 and TRBJ1-6): EPEVTQTPSHQVTQMGQEVILRCVPISNHLYFYWYRQILGQKVEFLVSFYNNEISEKSEIFDDQFSVERPDGSNFTLKIRSTKLEDSAMYFCASSELGEVNSPLHFGNGTRLTVT.

This clonotype has just one count. This sequence joins TRBV10-1 and TRBJ2-7, with 8 bases identical to TRBD1. The junction had 6 bases not matched to a gene; V was cut back by 5 bases and J by 0 bases. Per germline, CDR1 WNHNN and CDR2 SYGVQD (reference sequence). The length of the CDR3 is 15 residues. This CDR3 is CASSPDRENSYEQYF. The CDR3 region has the DNA TGCGCCAGCAGTCCGGACAGGGAAAACTCCTACGAGCAGTACTTC.

The chain employs TRBV9 and TRBJ1-1; D is possibly TRBD1 (5 bases). Germline V gene lookup returns CDR1 SGDLS and CDR2 YYNGEE. There are 14 residues in the CDR3. Trimming stripped 3 bases from V and 0 bases from J, with 9 bases between. CDR3 DNA sequence: TGTGCCAGCAGCGGGGGGGAGGTGAACACTGAAGCTTTCTTT. Translating it yields CASSGGEVNTEAFF.

This clonotype was picked up a small number of times. J is TRBJ2-7 and V is TRBV27; no clear D gene. Trimming pared 3 bases from V and 2 bases from J, leaving 8 bases between. Germline V gives CDR1 MNHEY, CDR2 SMNVEV (reference sequence). The CDR3 covers 13 residues. For the CDR3, the DNA is TGTGCCAGCAGTTTTGCGGAAACCTACGAGCAGTACTTC. This gives the protein CASSFAETYEQYF.

The rearrangement uses TRBV20-1 and TRBJ1-4; 10 bases fit TRBD1. This CDR3 contains 17 residues. Germline trimming cut 1 base from V and 8 bases from J; bases unmatched to any gene: 13. The germline V gene encodes CDR1 DFQATT and CDR2 SNEGSKA (reference sequence). CDR3 protein: CSARGSGRQGADEKLFF. The CDR3 bases are TGCAGTGCTAGAGGTTCGGGCCGACAGGGGGCCGACGAAAAACTGTTTTTT.

V gene TRBV20-1 combines with J gene TRBJ2-7; D is undetermined. Trimming cost V 1 base and J 5 bases, with 9 bases left between them. Germline V lookup: CDR1 DFQATT, CDR2 SNEGSKA (reference sequence). The CDR3 loop spans 12 amino acids. CDR3 residues: CSARGDFNEQYF. In DNA, the CDR3 is TGCAGTGCTAGAGGGGATTTCAACGAGCAGTACTTC.

In its sample, this clonotype was seen a few times. The chain has TRBV19 and TRBJ2-3; TRBD2 might be the D (6 bases). The CDR3 contains 14 residues. Germline V gene lookup returns CDR1 LNHDA and CDR2 SQIVND (reference sequence). V lost 3 bases to trimming and J lost 2 bases, with 9 bases between them. Here the CDR3 reads CASSMAGSTDTQYF. The DNA of the CDR3 is TGTGCCAGTAGTATGGCGGGATCCACAGATACGCAGTATTTT.

The chain recombines TRBV19 with TRBJ1-5; the D is unclear. Trimming removed 6 bases at V and 2 bases at J, with 8 bases between. From germline, CDR1 is LNHDA and CDR2 SQIVND (reference sequence). This CDR3 contains 13 residues. CDR3 residues: CASRATGNQPQHF. In DNA form, the CDR3 reads TGTGCCAGTAGAGCCACAGGCAATCAGCCCCAGCATTTT.

The chain joins TRBV30 to TRBJ1-1; D remains unclear. There are 12 residues in the CDR3. Germline assignment: CDR1 GTSNPN and CDR2 SVGIG (reference sequence). The V end lost 1 base, the J end lost 0 bases, and 3 bases lay between the germline ends. Written as DNA, the CDR3 is TGTGCCTGGAGTGGGGTGAACACTGAAGCTTTCTTT. Translated: CAWSGVNTEAFF.

This chain links TRBV12-3 or TRBV12-4 with TRBJ2-5, with TRBD1 identical over 9 bases. This CDR3 is 14 amino acids long. V gave up 5 bases and J gave up 7 bases; unmatched junction bases: 8. In DNA form, the CDR3 reads TGTGCCAGCAGTGGACAGGGGTCGGCTGGGACCCAGTACTTC. This sequence encodes CASSGQGSAGTQYF.

The V call is TRBV4-2, the J call TRBJ1-1, with D unresolved. The CDR3 covers 14 residues. V was clipped by 0 bases and J by 6 bases, with 11 bases between them. CDR1 LGHNA and CDR2 YNFKEQ come from the germline V gene. DNA of the CDR3: TGTGCCAGCAGCCAAGATGAGGAGGGAGCTGAAGCTTTCTTT. This gives the protein CASSQDEEGAEAFF.

This sequence joins TRBV27 and TRBJ1-5; maybe TRBD1 (6 bases). V was shortened by 3 bases and J by 2 bases, with 11 bases between the two germline ends. Germline CDR1 is MNHEY and CDR2 is SMNVEV (reference sequence). The CDR3 length is 15 residues. CDR3 sequence (DNA): TGTGCCAGCAGTTTGGGCAGGGGTGGCAATCAGCCCCAGCATTTT. The encoded protein is CASSLGRGGNQPQHF.

The CDR3 DNA sequence: TGTGCCAGCAGTTATGGCAGGGTTCCCTACGAGCAGTACTTC. Amino acids: CASSYGRVPYEQYF. The chain combines TRBV6-6 with TRBJ2-7; D is perhaps TRBD1 (5 bases). Germline loops: CDR1 MNHNY, CDR2 SVGAGI (reference sequence). The CDR3 has 14 amino acids. Trimming took off 3 bases at V and 2 bases at J, with 11 bases between the two ends.

The chain carries TRBV6-1 and TRBJ2-2; no clear D. There are 12 residues in the CDR3. Deletions cut 6 bases from V and 7 bases from J, with 9 bases between. Germline assignment: CDR1 MNHNS and CDR2 SASEGT. CDR3 nucleotide sequence: TGTGCCAGCAGGCCGTGGAGCGGGGAGCTGTTTTTT. Protein sequence: CASRPWSGELFF.

V and J are TRBV20-1 and TRBJ1-2, with D unresolved. Germline V gene data show CDR1 as DFQATT and CDR2 as SNEGSKA (reference sequence). The length of the CDR3 is 12 residues. V was cut by 3 bases and J by 6 bases, with 11 bases left in between. CDR3 DNA: TGCAGTGCTAGGGGTGGGGAAGATGGCTACACCTTC. Its protein product is CSARGGEDGYTF.

This chain joins TRBV11-3 and TRBJ2-5; a possible D gene is TRBD1 (5 bases). This CDR3 is 15 amino acids long. Germline lookup yields CDR1 SGHNT and CDR2 YENEEA. V dropped 6 bases and J dropped 0 bases, with 14 bases sitting between them. The CDR3 nucleotides read TGTGCCAGCAGTTCAGGGCGCTCGTACCAAGAGACCCAGTACTTC. Amino acids: CASSSGRSYQETQYF.

The V call is TRBV7-3, the J call TRBJ2-1, with D perhaps TRBD2 (7 bases). This CDR3 has 16 residues. Trimming stripped 5 bases from V and 8 bases from J, with 22 bases between. Per the germline V gene, CDR1 is SGHTA and CDR2 is FQGTGA. CDR3: CASSPWGGGAEDEQFF. The CDR3 DNA reads TGTGCCAGCAGCCCATGGGGAGGGGGGGCAGAAGATGAGCAGTTCTTC.

The rearrangement uses TRBV6-6 and TRBJ2-1; D is undetermined. Germline CDR1 and CDR2: MNHNY and SVGAGI (reference sequence). The V gene lost 2 bases and the J gene lost 7 bases, with 9 bases spanning the gap. This CDR3 region has 13 residues. The CDR3 is CASSYGSPNEQFF. The CDR3, as DNA: TGTGCCAGCAGTTACGGCTCCCCTAATGAGCAGTTCTTC.

The rearrangement uses TRBV29-1 and TRBJ1-1; D is possibly TRBD1 (5 bases). V dropped 5 bases and J dropped 6 bases, with 10 bases sitting between them. This CDR3 is built from 11 residues. Germline V lookup: CDR1 SQVTM, CDR2 ANQGSEA. The CDR3: CSVIGGPEAFF. The CDR3 DNA reads TGCAGCGTTATTGGGGGACCTGAAGCTTTCTTT.

V and J are TRBV6-5 and TRBJ2-2; D is unresolved. This CDR3 has 13 amino acids. Germline V gene sequence: CDR1 MNHEY, CDR2 SVGAGI. Trimming stripped 0 bases from V and 11 bases from J, with 10 bases between. The CDR3: CASSYSGQPELFF. The CDR3 DNA follows: TGTGCCAGCAGTTACTCGGGCCAGCCTGAGCTGTTTTTT.

The gene calls are TRBV14 and TRBJ2-5, with 10 bases matching TRBD1. After removal of 3 bases from V and 5 bases from J, the junction contained 3 bases not matched to a gene. The CDR3 runs to 14 residues. CDR1 SGHDN and CDR2 FVKESK come from the germline V gene. In DNA, the CDR3 is TGTGCCAGCAGCCAGACAGGGGGCCGGGAGACCCAGTACTTC. This encodes CASSQTGGRETQYF.

For the CDR3, the DNA is TGTGCCAGCAGTGAAGTTGAGTTAGTGGCCACTGAAGCTTTCTTT. Protein sequence: CASSEVELVATEAFF. The chain has TRBV2 and TRBJ1-1; D not certain. CDR3 length equals 15 residues. V was trimmed by 1 base and J by 4 bases, leaving 13 bases between them. Germline V gives CDR1 SNHLY, CDR2 FYNNEI. The whole variable domain, remainder taken from reference TRBV2 and TRBJ1-1, is EPEVTQTPSHQVTQMGQEVILRCVPISNHLYFYWYRQILGQKVEFLVSFYNNEISEKSEIFDDQFSVERPDGSNFTLKIRSTKLEDSAMYFCASSEVELVATEAFFGQGTRLTVV.

J is TRBJ1-6 and V is TRBV7-9; TRBD1 agrees at 7 bases. The V segment lost 4 bases and the J segment 2 bases; nucleotides outside the gene matches: 8. The CDR3 is 17 amino acids. Germline CDR1 is SEHNR and CDR2 is FQNEAQ (reference sequence). The CDR3 loop reads CASSSGQGVAYNSPLHF. DNA of the CDR3: TGTGCCAGCAGCTCGGGGCAGGGGGTCGCCTATAATTCACCCCTCCACTTT.

The DNA for the CDR3 is TGCGCCAGCAGTCTCCTACGGAGGGGCAGCTCCTACGAGCAGTACTTC. It codes for CASSLLRRGSSYEQYF. The V gene is TRBV23-1, the J gene TRBJ2-7; possible D gene TRBD2, 6 bases. TRBV23-1 is placed among ORFs of uncertain function. The CDR3 extends over 16 amino acids. V gave up 4 bases and J gave up 0 bases, with 16 bases separating them.

This clonotype was picked up a small number of times. This chain uses TRBV5-1 with TRBJ2-5; 13 nucleotides match TRBD2. Looked up from germline, CDR1 is SGHRS and CDR2 is YFSETQ. J gave up 5 bases and V 3 bases, and 7 bases lay outside the gene matches. The CDR3 extends over 16 amino acids. CDR3 protein: CASSSTSGGAEETQYF. Written as DNA, the CDR3 is TGCGCCAGCAGCTCAACTAGCGGGGGGGCAGAGGAGACCCAGTACTTC.

The V gene is TRBV10-3, the J gene TRBJ1-1; TRBD1 aligns across 9 bases. This CDR3 region has 17 residues. V dropped 3 bases and J dropped 5; count of bases not matched to a gene: 13. CDR1 and CDR2 from the germline V gene are ENHRY and SYGVKD. The CDR3 DNA sequence: TGTGCCATCAGTGAACCTGACCGGGGACAGGGAGGGACTGAAGCTTTCTTT. It codes for CAISEPDRGQGGTEAFF.

V gene TRBV4-3 combines with J gene TRBJ2-1; 9 bases are a match to TRBD1. Germline-derived CDR1 and CDR2 are LGHNA and YSLEER. V was pared by 5 bases and J by 7 bases, with 12 bases of the junction left unmatched. This CDR3 is built from 16 residues. For the CDR3, the DNA is TGCGCCAGCAGCAGTGTTCCGGGACAGGGCGGGAATGAGCAGTTCTTC. It translates to CASSSVPGQGGNEQFF.